The 21 T cell receptor beta chains listed next were all sequenced from one sample in a study of CD8 T cells in Susac syndrome. When the RNA was reverse transcribed, random hexamers were used with an input of 0.5 to 1 ug. TCRdb reprocessed the immunoSEQ multiplex PCR reads with MiXCR, giving one entry per CDR3 protein. The profile shows about 71,000 distinct CDR3 sequences, 96% of them singletons. Sequencing used CD4+ T cells from PBMCs. The receptors derive from a human donor with multiple sclerosis.

The V and J genes are TRBV29-1 and TRBJ2-1; TRBD2 is a possible D gene (5 bases). Germline V gene sequence: CDR1 SQVTM, CDR2 ANQGSEA. The CDR3 length is 11 residues. Trimming took 5 bases from V and 10 from J, leaving 12 bases between them. CDR3 coding DNA: TGCAGCGTTCGGGAACCTGGGGAGCAGTTCTTC. Translation: CSVREPGEQFF.

The rearrangement links TRBV15 to TRBJ2-2, with 7 positions matching TRBD1. After removal of 6 bases from V and 3 bases from J, the junction contained 4 bases not matched to a gene. There are 14 residues in the CDR3. CDR1 and CDR2 from the germline V gene are LNHNV and YYDKDF (reference sequence). The CDR3 reads CATRRGTDTGELFF. CDR3 nucleotides: TGTGCCACCAGAAGGGGGACAGACACCGGGGAGCTGTTTTTT.

J is TRBJ2-3 and V is TRBV29-1; weak D call: TRBD1 (6 bases). Trimming removed 3 bases at V and 7 bases at J, with 17 bases between. This CDR3 has 14 residues. CDR1 SQVTM and CDR2 ANQGSEA come from the germline V gene. The CDR3 DNA sequence: TGCAGCGTTGATTTATACAGGGATAGAAATACGCAGTATTTT. It specifies CSVDLYRDRNTQYF.

As to this clonotype: A read error may account for a junction end that differs from germline. The V and J genes are TRBV3-1 and TRBJ2-2; no clear D. The CDR3 spans 13 residues. Germline-derived CDR1 and CDR2 are LGHDT and YNNKEL (reference sequence). CDR3 in DNA: TGTGCCAGCAGCCCCTGGAACTCCGGGGAGCTGTTTTTT. Translating it yields CASSPWNSGELFF.

V and J are TRBV7-9 and TRBJ1-2; 8 bases are a match to TRBD1. This CDR3 comprises 16 residues. After removal of 7 bases from V and 0 bases from J, the junction contained 10 bases not matched to a gene. The germline V gene encodes CDR1 SEHNR and CDR2 FQNEAQ (reference sequence). The CDR3 loop is CASTRDRGNPNYGYTF. The CDR3 DNA is TGTGCCAGCACCCGTGACAGGGGAAATCCTAACTATGGCTACACCTTC. The full variable domain, completed using reference TRBV7-9 and TRBJ1-2, is DTGVSQNPRHKITKRGQNVTFRCDPISEHNRLYWYRQTLGQGPEFLTYFQNEAQLEKSRLLSDRFSAERPKGSFSTLEIQRTEQGDSAMYLCASTRDRGNPNYGYTFGSGTRLTVV.

V is TRBV12-3 or TRBV12-4 and J is TRBJ2-1; 12 nucleotides agree with TRBD2. This CDR3 is 17 amino acids long. The junction had 9 bases not matched to a gene; V was cut back by 6 bases and J by 3 bases. CDR3 nucleotide sequence: TGTGCCAGCAGAGGTACTAGCGGGGGGAGATTCTACAATGAGCAGTTCTTC. The encoded protein is CASRGTSGGRFYNEQFF.

The CDR3 sequence is CATSRDLGVDGYTF. In DNA form, the CDR3 reads TGTGCCACCAGCAGAGATCTGGGGGTGGATGGCTACACCTTC. V gene TRBV15 combines with J gene TRBJ1-2, with D possibly matching TRBD1 (5 bases). V shed 0 bases and J shed 6 bases, with 11 bases lying between them. The CDR3 covers 14 residues. Per the germline V gene, CDR1 is LNHNV and CDR2 is YYDKDF (reference sequence).

This chain links TRBV11-2 with TRBJ2-7; 7 positions match TRBD1. Germline V gene lookup returns CDR1 SGHAT and CDR2 FQNNGV. Unmatched junction bases numbered 7, after V lost 6 bases and J lost 5 bases. The CDR3 is 13 residues long. CDR3 nucleotides: TGTGCCAGCAGATTGAGCAGGGGGAACGAGCAGTACTTC. Translation: CASRLSRGNEQYF.

The chain has TRBV7-2 and TRBJ2-3; TRBD2 matches at 12 bases. CDR1 and CDR2 (germline): SGHTA, FQGNSA. The V and J ends lost 5 bases and 1 base, in that order; junction bases with no gene match: 4. The CDR3 runs 16 residues. The CDR3 loop is CASSPRLAGGTDTQYF. The CDR3 region has the DNA TGTGCCAGCAGCCCTAGACTAGCGGGGGGCACAGATACGCAGTATTTT.

The chain joins TRBV20-1 to TRBJ2-1; possible D gene TRBD2, 6 bases. V dropped 6 bases and J dropped 5 bases, with 8 bases sitting between them. CDR3 length: 11 amino acids. Germline lookup yields CDR1 DFQATT and CDR2 SNEGSKA (reference sequence). The CDR3 DNA sequence: TGCAGTGCAGGAGGGGACAATGAGCAGTTCTTC. It is translated as CSAGGDNEQFF.

The sample holds one count of this clonotype. This sequence joins TRBV24-1 and TRBJ2-3; 9 bases align to TRBD1. Trimming removed 9 bases from V and 4 bases from J; junction bases left unmatched: 7. There are 14 residues in the CDR3. Germline V gene data show CDR1 as KGHDR and CDR2 as SFDVKD. The CDR3 here is CATSMGQGADTQYF. The CDR3 coding sequence is TGTGCCACCTCTATGGGACAGGGAGCAGATACGCAGTATTTT.

The V and J genes are TRBV18 and TRBJ2-7; 7 bases align to TRBD1. Losses at the gene ends were 3 bases for V and 0 bases for J; bases not matched to a gene: 2. From germline, CDR1 is KGHSH and CDR2 LQKENI. The CDR3 length is 14 residues. The CDR3 loop reads CASSPRDSSYEQYF. The CDR3 bases are TGTGCCAGCTCACCCAGGGACAGCTCCTACGAGCAGTACTTC. The variable domain in full, completed from reference TRBV18 and TRBJ2-7, reads NAGVMQNPRHLVRRRGQEARLRCSPMKGHSHVYWYRQLPEEGLKFMVYLQKENIIDESGMPKERFSAEFPKEGPSILRIQQVVRGDSAAYFCASSPRDSSYEQYFGPGTRLTVT.

The CDR3 DNA is TGTGCCAGCAGCCCTCGGACAGGGACCGGGGCCAACGTCCTGACTTTC. Translating gives CASSPRTGTGANVLTF. The V gene is TRBV9, the J gene TRBJ2-6; the match to TRBD1 covers 8 bases. J lost 4 bases, V lost 4 bases, and 7 bases had no gene match. Germline lookup yields CDR1 SGDLS and CDR2 YYNGEE. This CDR3 is built from 16 residues. The full variable domain, in which reference TRBV9 and TRBJ2-6 provide the parts outside the CDR3, is DSGVTQTPKHLITATGQRVTLRCSPRSGDLSVYWYQQSLDQGLQFLIQYYNGEERAKGNILERFSAQQFPDLHSELNLSSLELGDSALYFCASSPRTGTGANVLTFGAGSRLTVL.

The chain is built from TRBV29-1 and TRBJ2-2; possible D gene TRBD1, 6 bases. The CDR3 is made up of 14 amino acids. The V gene's germline CDR1 is SQVTM and CDR2 ANQGSEA. The V end was cut by 6 bases, the J end by 2 bases, with 13 bases between. The CDR3 sequence: CSVPGTRNTGELFF. The CDR3 nucleotides read TGCAGCGTCCCCGGGACACGAAACACCGGGGAGCTGTTTTTT.

The V and J genes are TRBV30 and TRBJ2-3; D uncertain. V was trimmed by 1 base and J by 6 bases, leaving 11 bases between them. The CDR3 runs 13 residues. The germline CDR1 and CDR2 sequences are GTSNPN and SVGIG (reference sequence). The CDR3, as DNA: TGTGCCTGGAGTGAAGGAAAACGGGATACGCAGTATTTT. Its translation is CAWSEGKRDTQYF.

This clonotype has just one count. J is TRBJ2-7 and V is TRBV6-1; weak D call: TRBD1 (6 bases). Trimming cost V 6 bases and J 0 bases, with 21 bases left between them. Germline V gives CDR1 MNHNS, CDR2 SASEGT. This CDR3 spans 17 amino acids. In nucleotides, the CDR3 is TGTGCCAGCAGCCAAACCTGGGGACAACCAAGCTCCTACGAGCAGTACTTC. Translation gives CASSQTWGQPSSYEQYF.

The CDR3 reads CASSQDMATMGPQHF. The DNA for the CDR3 is TGTGCCAGCAGCCAAGATATGGCCACCATGGGGCCCCAGCATTTT. The chain is built from TRBV3-1 and TRBJ1-5; no reliable D call. Looked up from germline, CDR1 is LGHDT and CDR2 is YNNKEL (reference sequence). Trimming cost V 0 bases and J 9 bases, with 15 bases left between them. This CDR3 contains 15 residues.

The chain employs TRBV20-1 and TRBJ2-5; D ambiguous. The CDR3 is made up of 11 amino acids. Germline V gene data show CDR1 as DFQATT and CDR2 as SNEGSKA (reference sequence). V dropped 2 bases and J dropped 4 bases, with 5 bases sitting between them. CDR3 residues: CSARPGETQYF. The DNA of the CDR3 is TGCAGTGCTAGACCCGGAGAGACCCAGTACTTC.

The rearrangement links TRBV7-2 to TRBJ2-7, with 7 bases that match TRBD2. The CDR3 contains 14 residues. Germline assignment: CDR1 SGHTA and CDR2 FQGNSA. Unmatched junction bases numbered 5, after V lost 1 base and J lost 5 bases. This chain's CDR3 is CASSLGPTSNEQYF. The CDR3 DNA sequence: TGTGCCAGCAGCTTAGGACCGACTAGCAACGAGCAGTACTTC. Complete variable domain (other parts from reference TRBV7-2 and TRBJ2-7): GAGVSQSPSNKVTEKGKDVELRCDPISGHTALYWYRQSLGQGLEFLIYFQGNSAPDKSGLPSDRFSAERTGGSVSTLTIQRTQQEDSAVYLCASSLGPTSNEQYFGPGTRLTVT.

This sequence joins TRBV2 and TRBJ2-7; 11 bases are a match to TRBD2. The ends lost 6 bases at V and 4 bases at J; junction bases unmatched: 8. The CDR3 is 15 residues long. Germline V gene data show CDR1 as SNHLY and CDR2 as FYNNEI. The CDR3 DNA is TGTGCCAGCAGGCCGGCCGGGACTAGCGGATACGAGCAGTACTTC. This encodes CASRPAGTSGYEQYF.

The CDR3 sequence is CASSMLDTQYF. The CDR3 DNA reads as TGTGCCAGTAGTATGCTGGATACGCAGTATTTT. The chain recombines TRBV19 with TRBJ2-3; D gene unclear. CDR3 length equals 11 residues. CDR1 and CDR2 (germline): LNHDA, SQIVND (reference sequence). Trimming cost V 3 bases and J 6 bases, with 4 bases left between them.